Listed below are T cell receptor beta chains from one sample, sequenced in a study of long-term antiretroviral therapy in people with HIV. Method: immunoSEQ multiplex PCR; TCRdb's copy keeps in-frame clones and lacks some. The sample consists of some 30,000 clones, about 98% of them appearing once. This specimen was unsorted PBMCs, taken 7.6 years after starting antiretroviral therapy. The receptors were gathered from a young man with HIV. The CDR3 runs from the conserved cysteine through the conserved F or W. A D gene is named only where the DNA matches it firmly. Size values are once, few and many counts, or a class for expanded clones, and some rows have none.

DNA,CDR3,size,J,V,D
TGTGCCAGCTCGGAAGGTGTCTCCTACAATGAGCAGTTCTTC,CASSEGVSYNEQFF,once,TRBJ2-1,TRBV18,-
TGTGCCAGCAGCTTCGGGACAGTCAATCAGCCCCAGCATTTT,CASSFGTVNQPQHF,-,TRBJ1-5,TRBV5-5,TRBD1
TGTGCCAGCGGACTGATAGGGGATGAAAAACTGTTTTTT,CASGLIGDEKLFF,-,TRBJ1-4,TRBV6-1,-
TGTGCCAGCAGCTTCCAGGGGCTGGAAGCTTTCTTT,CASSFQGLEAFF,-,TRBJ1-1,TRBV7-2,-
TGTGCCAGCAGTCTTAATCAGGGCGATGGCTACACCTTC,CASSLNQGDGYTF,-,TRBJ1-2,TRBV7-9,-
TGTGCCAGCAGTTCCAGGGCAGCACGCAGGACTGAAGCTTTCTTT,CASSSRAARRTEAFF,-,TRBJ1-1,TRBV6-5,-
TGTGCCAGCAGCTTAGGCGGGAGCTCCTACAATGAGCAGTTCTTC,CASSLGGSSYNEQFF,once,TRBJ2-1,TRBV11-2,TRBD2
TGTGCCAGCAGCTTACTAACGGGTGTAAGCTCCTACAATGAGCAGTTCTTC,CASSLLTGVSSYNEQFF,-,TRBJ2-1,TRBV7-2,-
TGTGCCAGCAGCAACCGGGACGGGGACAATGAGCAGTTCTTC,CASSNRDGDNEQFF,-,TRBJ2-1,TRBV4-2,-
TGTGCCAGCAGCTCCCAAGAGGCGTGGCAGTACTTC,CASSSQEAWQYF,-,TRBJ2-7,TRBV7-9,-
TGCAGCGTTGAGTCGTCCTTGACGGAGCAGTTCTTC,CSVESSLTEQFF,-,TRBJ2-1,TRBV29-1,-
TGTGCCAGCAGGGGGGAGGATACGCAGTATTTT,CASRGEDTQYF,-,TRBJ2-3,TRBV25-1,-
TGCAGCGTTCGTTTAGTAGAAAATGAAAAACTGTTTTTT,CSVRLVENEKLFF,-,TRBJ1-4,TRBV29-1,-
TGTGCCTGGGACAGGAGGAGCACTGAAGCTTTCTTT,CAWDRRSTEAFF,-,TRBJ1-1,TRBV30,-
TGTGCCAGCAGCTTAGGTAGCGGGGGGACAGATACGCAGTATTTT,CASSLGSGGTDTQYF,-,TRBJ2-3,TRBV11-2,TRBD2
TGCGCCAGCAGCGGCGACTTGACAGGGTACCCCGGGGAGCTGTTTTTT,CASSGDLTGYPGELFF,-,TRBJ2-2,TRBV5-1,TRBD1
TGTGCCAGCAGCTACGGGAGGGTGGGCAATCAGCCCCAGCATTTT,CASSYGRVGNQPQHF,-,TRBJ1-5,TRBV7-8,-
TGTGCCAGCAGCCCCTGGGGAGGACCCAGGGAAGCTTTCTTT,CASSPWGGPREAFF,-,TRBJ1-1,TRBV5-5,-
TGTGCCAGCAGTGAAGTTCCGGGGGCGCGCACTGAAGCTTTCTTT,CASSEVPGARTEAFF,-,TRBJ1-1,TRBV2,-
TGTGCCAGTAGTAAACCCCCGCCGGACTATGGCTACACCTTC,CASSKPPPDYGYTF,-,TRBJ1-2,TRBV19,-
TGTGCCAGCAGCCGAGACTTCGGGGAAAATCAGCCCCAGCATTTT,CASSRDFGENQPQHF,few,TRBJ1-5,TRBV5-5,-
TGTGCCAGCAGTTTAATAGCGGGGGGGGCCCCAGATACGCAGTATTTT,CASSLIAGGAPDTQYF,-,TRBJ2-3,TRBV6-5,TRBD2
TGTGCCTGGAGTCGAGAACAGGGTAGCTCTGGAAACACCATATATTTT,CAWSREQGSSGNTIYF,-,TRBJ1-3,TRBV30,-
TGTGCCAGCAGCGTAGAAGGCGTGAGCTCCTACAATGAGCAGTTCTTC,CASSVEGVSSYNEQFF,-,TRBJ2-1,TRBV9,-
TGTGCCAGCAGCCCCCGGACTGGGAACTACGAGCAGTACTTC,CASSPRTGNYEQYF,-,TRBJ2-7,TRBV5-5,-
TGCAGCGTTGAAGAGGCCGGGAGGGCGGGCGCCGGGGAGCTGTTTTTT,CSVEEAGRAGAGELFF,-,TRBJ2-2,TRBV29-1,TRBD2
TGTGCCAGCAGTTATGGGACAGGGAGCGGGAACACCATATATTTT,CASSYGTGSGNTIYF,few,TRBJ1-3,TRBV6-5,TRBD1
TGTGCCAGCAGCTTAGATTCTAGCGGTTACGAGCAGTACTTC,CASSLDSSGYEQYF,-,TRBJ2-7,TRBV11-2,TRBD2
TGTGCTAGTGGTTTGGTACAAGTTCGGGGCTACACCTTC,CASGLVQVRGYTF,-,TRBJ1-2,TRBV12-5,-
TGTGCCAGCAGTGTCCGACAGGGGAATTTTGGCAAAAACATTCAGTACTTC,CASSVRQGNFGKNIQYF,-,TRBJ2-4,TRBV6-1,TRBD1
TGCGCCAGCAGCTTGGCCGACGCGGGCGAGCAGTACTTC,CASSLADAGEQYF,-,TRBJ2-7,TRBV5-1,-
TGTGCCAGCAGCTCGAGCAGGGAGGGGTACTATGGCTACACCTTC,CASSSSREGYYGYTF,-,TRBJ1-2,TRBV7-2,-
TGTGCCAGCAGTTACTCGATTGGGGGGAATTCACCCCTCCACTTT,CASSYSIGGNSPLHF,-,TRBJ1-6,TRBV6-5,-
TGTGCCAGTGCCATGGGAGGGGCGCACACAGATACGCAGTATTTT,CASAMGGAHTDTQYF,-,TRBJ2-3,TRBV19,TRBD2
TGTGCCAGTAGTCCTGGGGTGAACACTGAAGCTTTCTTT,CASSPGVNTEAFF,-,TRBJ1-1,TRBV19,-